Following are 27 T cell receptor beta chains from one sample sequenced in a study of cytomegalovirus exposure and HLA in healthy donors listed by TCRdb under 2017. Library preparation employed the immunoSEQ multiplex PCR assay. For the multiplex PCR, a mixture combining 60 forward primers for TCR Vbeta segments and 13 reverse primers for TCR Jbeta segments was used. Here the immuneACCESS table is served through TCRdb, limited to in-frame sequences with V and J called. Missing clones are a known gap in these copies; in checked studies unresolved V genes cover under half, and the rest lacks a known reason. Here the sample has 150,000 to 200,000 clones; around 77% occur a single time. Of the sample, approximately 2.1% is held by the ten largest clones. The sequenced sample was PBMCs. The receptors here all came from a woman in her 30s in good health and CMV-seropositive.

The chain joins TRBV7-9 to TRBJ2-7; 8 positions match TRBD1. The CDR3 is made up of 14 amino acids. The ends lost 1 base at V and 13 bases at J; junction bases unmatched: 12. The V gene's germline CDR1 is SEHNR and CDR2 FQNEAQ (reference sequence). Here the CDR3 DNA reads TGTGCCAGCAGCTTAGTGGGGCCGGGGGACAGGTTCTACTTC. Residues: CASSLVGPGDRFYF.

This clone was found a few times. The rearrangement joins TRBV11-2 to TRBJ2-7; 7 nucleotides line up with TRBD2. The V gene's germline CDR1 is SGHAT and CDR2 FQNNGV. CDR3 length equals 17 residues. Trimming cost V 1 base and J 0 bases; bases outside gene matches: 9. DNA for the CDR3: TGTGCCAGCAGCTTAGGACGCGGCGGGGGTATCTCCTACGAGCAGTACTTC. Residues: CASSLGRGGGISYEQYF. Filled out from reference TRBV11-2 and TRBJ2-7, the complete variable domain reads EAGVAQSPRYKIIEKRQSVAFWCNPISGHATLYWYQQILGQGPKLLIQFQNNGVVDDSQLPKDRFSAERLKGVDSTLKIQPAKLEDSAVYLCASSLGRGGGISYEQYFGPGTRLTVT.

DNA of the CDR3: TGTGCCAGCAGCCCCGGAACCCCGGGGAAACTGTTTTTT. This gives the protein CASSPGTPGKLFF. This chain uses TRBV7-6 with TRBJ1-4; D unclear. V was shortened by 5 bases and J by 11 bases, with 15 bases between the two germline ends. This CDR3 is built from 13 residues. From germline, CDR1 is SGHVS and CDR2 FNYEAQ.

V is TRBV9 and J is TRBJ1-2; 8 positions agree with TRBD1. The CDR3 totals 15 residues. J gave up 8 bases and V 0 bases, and 9 bases lay outside the gene matches. CDR1 is SGDLS and CDR2 is YYNGEE in the germline V gene. The CDR3 bases are TGTGCCAGCAGCGTAGGACAGGGGTTGTCACAAGGCTACACCTTC. The encoded protein is CASSVGQGLSQGYTF.

The chain employs TRBV19 and TRBJ2-3; D unresolved. Germline loops: CDR1 LNHDA, CDR2 SQIVND (reference sequence). The CDR3 consists of 11 residues. V was clipped by 5 bases and J by 6 bases, with 6 bases between them. CDR3 DNA sequence: TGTGCCAGTAGTTTCCGGGATACGCAGTATTTT. As protein: CASSFRDTQYF.

This chain uses TRBV15 with TRBJ1-3; D remains unclear. Germline-derived CDR1 and CDR2 are LNHNV and YYDKDF (reference sequence). The ends were cut back, 5 bases at V and 9 bases at J, with 11 bases in the middle. The CDR3 is made up of 12 amino acids. CDR3 in amino acids: CATSGEWGTIYF. CDR3 coding DNA: TGTGCCACCAGCGGGGAGTGGGGCACCATATATTTT.

The J gene is TRBJ2-7, the V gene TRBV2, with a tentative D call TRBD1 (5 bases). Germline V CDR1 and CDR2: SNHLY, FYNNEI. Trimming took off 3 bases at V and 5 bases at J, with 14 bases between the two ends. CDR3 length: 14 residues. Here the CDR3 reads CASSDRASGNEQYF. CDR3 nucleotide sequence: TGTGCCAGCAGTGACAGGGCCTCAGGTAACGAGCAGTACTTC.

CDR3 sequence: CASSMKPEAEAFF. For the CDR3, the DNA is TGTGCCAGCTCAATGAAACCGGAGGCTGAAGCTTTCTTT. The chain carries TRBV18 and TRBJ1-1; D ambiguous. Germline V CDR1 and CDR2: KGHSH, LQKENI. This CDR3 is built from 13 residues. Trimming removed 5 bases at V and 6 bases at J, with 13 bases between.

The chain is built from TRBV18 and TRBJ1-1, with D possibly TRBD1 on 6 matching bases. CDR1 is KGHSH, CDR2 LQKENI, per germline. Trimming left V 3 bases short and J 7 bases short, with 12 bases between. There are 13 residues in the CDR3. The CDR3: CASSPTGLGEAFF. The CDR3 DNA reads TGTGCCAGCTCACCTACAGGGTTGGGTGAAGCTTTCTTT.

The chain couples TRBV28 to TRBJ1-1; possible D gene TRBD1, 5 bases. Trimming removed 6 bases at V and 4 bases at J, with 15 bases between. The V gene's germline CDR1 is MDHEN and CDR2 SYDVKM. This CDR3 is 14 amino acids long. CDR3 DNA sequence: TGTGCCAGCAGGGGGGACGGGCGGGGCACTGAAGCTTTCTTT. This gives the protein CASRGDGRGTEAFF. The full variable domain, rest sourced from reference TRBV28 and TRBJ1-1, is DVKVTQSSRYLVKRTGEKVFLECVQDMDHENMFWYRQDPGLGLRLIYFSYDVKMKEKGDIPEGYSVSREKKERFSLILESASTNQTSMYLCASRGDGRGTEAFFGQGTRLTVV.

This clone has more than one count but fewer than ten. The chain combines TRBV5-1 with TRBJ1-2; TRBD1 might be the D (5 bases). This CDR3 comprises 14 residues. V lost 3 bases, J lost 7 bases, and 16 bases lay in between. Germline assignment: CDR1 SGHRS and CDR2 YFSETQ. This chain's CDR3 is CASSSSTGGGGYTF. DNA of the CDR3: TGCGCCAGCAGCTCCTCAACGGGGGGAGGTGGCTACACCTTC.

This clone was detected only a few times. The genes are TRBV4-3 and TRBJ2-2; D not certain. The V end was cut by 0 bases, the J end by 1 base, with 6 bases between. Germline V CDR1 and CDR2: LGHNA, YSLEER. This CDR3 comprises 15 residues. CDR3 loop: CASSQDLRNTGELFF. In nucleotides, the CDR3 is TGCGCCAGCAGCCAAGATCTCAGGAACACCGGGGAGCTGTTTTTT.

The gene calls are TRBV7-6 and TRBJ2-7, with TRBD1 as a possible D gene (6 bases). The germline gives CDR1 SGHVS, CDR2 FNYEAQ. The CDR3 extends over 15 amino acids. The V and J ends lost 5 bases and 1 base respectively, with 15 bases between them. CDR3: CASSISRDISYEQYF. The CDR3 coding sequence is TGTGCCAGCAGCATCTCTCGGGACATATCCTACGAGCAGTACTTC.

This chain uses TRBV6-5 with TRBJ2-7, with TRBD2 as a possible D gene (5 bases). Germline-derived CDR1 and CDR2 are MNHEY and SVGAGI. CDR3 length: 15 amino acids. With 5 bases removed from V and 1 base from J, the gap between germline ends came to 15 bases. This CDR3 reads CASSTSPGGSYEQYF. The CDR3 region has the DNA TGTGCCAGCAGTACGTCCCCCGGAGGATCCTACGAGCAGTACTTC.

The chain is built from TRBV14 and TRBJ1-1; D is unresolved. CDR1 and CDR2 (germline): SGHDN, FVKESK. This CDR3 is built from 16 residues. Trimming stripped 0 bases from V and 2 bases from J, with 13 bases between. This CDR3 reads CASSQDRGVVNTEAFF. The CDR3 DNA reads as TGTGCCAGCAGCCAAGATCGGGGAGTAGTCAACACTGAAGCTTTCTTT.

The chain employs TRBV5-1 and TRBJ1-1; the D is unclear. V was cut by 5 bases and J by 0 bases, with 23 bases left in between. Germline CDR1 SGHRS, CDR2 YFSETQ. The CDR3 totals 18 residues. DNA for the CDR3: TGCGCCAGCAGGTCCGGAAAAGAGGCCATTTACATGAACACTGAAGCTTTCTTT. Its protein is CASRSGKEAIYMNTEAFF.

This clone was picked up one time. V gene TRBV19 combines with J gene TRBJ2-7, with 8 bases aligning to TRBD1. Germline V gene sequence: CDR1 LNHDA, CDR2 SQIVND (reference sequence). This CDR3 spans 12 amino acids. The V gene end was trimmed by 5 bases and the J gene end by 9 bases; junction bases not matched to a gene: 6. The CDR3 loop is CASSVQGGGQYF. For the CDR3, the DNA is TGTGCCAGTAGTGTACAGGGGGGAGGGCAGTACTTC.

This chain uses TRBV4-3 with TRBJ2-7; TRBD2 agrees at 8 bases. Germline loops: CDR1 LGHNA, CDR2 YSLEER. The junction had 8 bases not matched to a gene; V was cut back by 4 bases and J by 0 bases. This CDR3 comprises 16 residues. The CDR3 loop reads CASSRRGGESSYEQYF. The CDR3 nucleotides read TGCGCCAGCAGCCGTCGGGGGGGGGAGAGCTCCTACGAGCAGTACTTC.

The CDR3 here is CASSEETGWGYTF. CDR3 sequence (DNA): TGTGCCAGCAGTGAGGAGACAGGGTGGGGCTACACCTTC. The chain has TRBV6-1 and TRBJ1-2, with 7 bases lining up with TRBD1. Germline lookup yields CDR1 MNHNS and CDR2 SASEGT. The CDR3 spans 13 residues. The J segment lost 8 bases and the V segment lost 3 bases, leaving 6 bases of the junction unmatched.

In DNA form, the CDR3 reads TGTGCCAGCAGTGCGACAGGCGACGGCTACACCTTC. It translates to CASSATGDGYTF. The V call is TRBV28, the J call TRBJ1-2, with a tentative D call TRBD1 (6 bases). V lost 5 bases to trimming and J lost 8 bases, with 12 bases between them. Germline values: CDR1 MDHEN, CDR2 SYDVKM. This CDR3 spans 12 amino acids.

The CDR3 nucleotides are TGTGCCAGCAGCCCTGGAGGGACAGCCTACGAGCAGTACTTC. Its protein is CASSPGGTAYEQYF. The chain has TRBV5-8 and TRBJ2-7; perhaps TRBD1 as D (7 bases). V was cut by 4 bases and J by 2 bases, with 13 bases left in between. The CDR3 loop spans 14 amino acids. Germline CDR1 SGHTS, CDR2 YDEGEE.

This chain uses TRBV20-1 with TRBJ1-1, with D unclear. V was clipped by 3 bases and J by 4 bases, with 6 bases between them. There are 11 residues in the CDR3. Germline CDR1 and CDR2: DFQATT and SNEGSKA (reference sequence). CDR3 DNA: TGCAGTGCTAGTTGGCTCACTGAAGCTTTCTTT. This encodes CSASWLTEAFF.

The table lists this clone with a count of one. The chain carries TRBV4-3 and TRBJ2-3; 10 nucleotides agree with TRBD2. V gave up 0 bases and J gave up 4 bases; unmatched junction bases: 10. Germline V CDR1 and CDR2: LGHNA, YSLEER. This CDR3 has 18 residues. CDR3 DNA sequence: TGCGCCAGCAGCCAAGATTCGGCTAGCGGGAGTTTGGCAGATACGCAGTATTTT. Translated: CASSQDSASGSLADTQYF.

V gene TRBV7-9 combines with J gene TRBJ2-6, with TRBD1 matching over 8 bases. This CDR3 is 17 amino acids long. CDR1 and CDR2 from the germline V gene are SEHNR and FQNEAQ (reference sequence). The V gene end was trimmed by 5 bases and the J gene end by 0 bases; junction bases not matched to a gene: 6. CDR3 sequence (DNA): TGTGCCAGCAGCGTCCGGGACAGGAGCTCTGGGGCCAACGTCCTGACTTTC. As protein: CASSVRDRSSGANVLTF.

The CDR3 sequence is CASSPQAVSGNTIYF. Here the CDR3 DNA reads TGTGCCAGCTCCCCGCAGGCCGTCTCTGGAAACACCATATATTTT. The V gene is TRBV18, the J gene TRBJ1-3; D call uncertain. Germline V gene data show CDR1 as KGHSH and CDR2 as LQKENI. CDR3 size: 15 residues. Trimming removed 6 bases from V and 0 bases from J, with 12 bases in between.

About this clone: This sample includes further DNA sequences coding for the same CDR3. V is TRBV6-5 and J is TRBJ1-1; TRBD1 is a possible D gene (6 bases). Germline-derived CDR1 and CDR2 are MNHEY and SVGAGI. The germline V and J ends were trimmed by 5 bases and 1 base, with 8 bases remaining between them. This CDR3 comprises 13 residues. CDR3 in amino acids: CASSQQGNTEAFF. The CDR3 region has the DNA TGTGCCAGCAGTCAACAGGGGAACACTGAAGCTTTCTTT.

The chain combines TRBV10-1 with TRBJ2-3; maybe TRBD1 (5 bases). Germline CDR1 and CDR2: WNHNN and SYGVQD (reference sequence). Trimming stripped 6 bases from V and 6 bases from J, with 16 bases between. This CDR3 spans 14 amino acids. This CDR3 is CASSLLRGRDTQYF. Here the CDR3 DNA reads TGCGCCAGCAGCCTATTAAGGGGTAGGGATACGCAGTATTTT.